This entry features one T cell receptor beta chain sequence. This CDR3 has 15 residues. V was shortened by 8 bases and J by 0 bases, with 14 bases between the two germline ends. After constant-region reverse-primer amplification, full-length variable regions underwent semi-nested PCR with Nested Universal Primer A. From the 5' RACE reads, TCRdb called clonotypes with MiXCR, one entry per CDR3 protein. The sample has some 60,000 distinct CDR3 sequences, around 30% seen once. This chain connects TRBV12-3 or TRBV12-4 to TRBJ1-3; D not resolved. The sample comprised tumor-infiltrating naive CD4+ T cells sorted from the breast tumor. The subset was: naive CD4+ T cells, CD4+CD45RA+CD25-. This receptor was taken from a female donor with breast cancer. CDR3 nucleotide sequence: TGTGCCAGCTCCGAAGACGGCCGCTCTGGAAACACCATATATTTT. Translating gives CASSEDGRSGNTIYF.